This T cell receptor beta chain was captured in a study of blood T cells in healthy people across ages. The draw of peripheral blood yielded ten milliliters from each donor. This clonotype was counted a few times. Alongside a J-beta primer mix, a sample-barcoded 5' primer served in a second PCR lasting roughly 7 to 11 cycles. A tag from a template-switch adaptor with 12 random nucleotides marked each cDNA molecule. MiXCR, run by TCRdb on the 5' RACE reads, gives a single entry per CDR3 protein. The sample holds 270,000 or so distinct CDR3 sequences, 25% to 30% seen once. V was pared by 5 bases and J by 6 bases, with 6 bases of the junction left unmatched. Per the germline V gene, CDR1 is MNHNY and CDR2 is SVGAGI (reference sequence). The CDR3 consists of 14 residues.

This chain links TRBV6-6 with TRBJ2-4, with 8 bases fitting TRBD1. The sample was blood. The clonotype was recovered from a woman in her 70s in good health. The CDR3 spells CASSKQGDGNIQYF. The CDR3 coding sequence is TGTGCCAGCAGTAAACAGGGGGACGGAAACATTCAGTACTTC.